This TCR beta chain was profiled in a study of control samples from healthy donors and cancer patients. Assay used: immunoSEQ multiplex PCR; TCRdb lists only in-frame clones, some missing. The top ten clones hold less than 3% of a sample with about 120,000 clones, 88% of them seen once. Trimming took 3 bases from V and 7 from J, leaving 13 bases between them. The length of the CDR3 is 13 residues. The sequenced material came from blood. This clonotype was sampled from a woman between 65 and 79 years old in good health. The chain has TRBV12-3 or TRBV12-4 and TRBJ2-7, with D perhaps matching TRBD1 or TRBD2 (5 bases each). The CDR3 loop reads CASSFWGNEEQYF. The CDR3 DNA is TGTGCCAGCAGTTTCTGGGGGAATGAAGAGCAGTACTTC.